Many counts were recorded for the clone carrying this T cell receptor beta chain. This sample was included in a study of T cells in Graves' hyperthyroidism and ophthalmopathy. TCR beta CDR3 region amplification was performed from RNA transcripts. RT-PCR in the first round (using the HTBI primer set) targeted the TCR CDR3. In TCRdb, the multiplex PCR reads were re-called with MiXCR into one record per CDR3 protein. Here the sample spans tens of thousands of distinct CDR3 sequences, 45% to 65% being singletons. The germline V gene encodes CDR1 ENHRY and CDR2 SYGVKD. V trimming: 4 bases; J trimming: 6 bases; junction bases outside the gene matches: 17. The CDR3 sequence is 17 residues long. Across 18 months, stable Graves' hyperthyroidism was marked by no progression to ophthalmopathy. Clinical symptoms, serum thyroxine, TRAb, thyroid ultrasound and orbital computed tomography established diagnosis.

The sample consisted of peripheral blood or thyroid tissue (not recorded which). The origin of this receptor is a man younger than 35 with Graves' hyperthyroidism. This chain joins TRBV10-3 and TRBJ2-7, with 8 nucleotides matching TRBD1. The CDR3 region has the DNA TGTGCCATCAGTGGCCAGGGAAGGACAGGGACCTTCGCCGAGCAGTACTTC. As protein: CAISGQGRTGTFAEQYF.